The source of this T cell receptor (beta chain) is a study of blood T cells in healthy people across ages. CDR1 KGHSH and CDR2 LQKENI come from the germline V gene. The junction had 12 bases not matched to a gene; V was cut back by 5 bases and J by 4 bases. The CDR3 runs 17 residues. The use of a sample-barcoded 5' primer and a J-beta primer mix characterized a second PCR of about 6 to 11 cycles. Via MiXCR, TCRdb re-called the 5' RACE reads, giving one row per CDR3 protein. The repertoire holds some 1.5 million distinct CDR3 sequences, with about 45% as singletons. The material sequenced was blood. The chain carries TRBV18 and TRBJ2-1; TRBD2 agrees at 9 bases. The clonotype originates from a young woman in good health. The CDR3 DNA is TGTGCCAGCTCATCAACGACTAGCGGTAGGGGTTACAATGAGCAGTTCTTC. Translated: CASSSTTSGRGYNEQFF.